The clone carrying this TCR beta chain was detected a few times. Time point noted: pre-treatment sample, taken before nivolumab and TIL therapy. Sequencing used immunoSEQ v3. Sequencing depth was approximately 2 million read pairs for survey level, roughly 5-6 million for deep. TCRdb's table, derived via immunoSEQ multiplex PCR, lists solely in-frame clones and lacks some. The table records 40,000 to 60,000 clones, 70% to 80% of them present only once. This entry belongs to a study of TIL therapy for anti-PD-1-resistant metastatic lung cancer. CDR3 length: 12 residues. The V end was cut by 3 bases, the J end by 5 bases, with 7 bases between. CDR1 is LGHNA, CDR2 YNFKEQ, per germline.

The specimen was blood, collected at baseline. The source is a woman aged 30 to 85 with non-small cell lung cancer. The chain joins TRBV4-2 to TRBJ1-1, with D unresolved. The DNA for the CDR3 is TGTGCCAGCAGCCAGTGGGGTACTGAAGCTTTCTTT. Its protein is CASSQWGTEAFF.